These T cell receptor beta chains were read from a single sample in a study of CD8+ T cells in alopecia areata. Repertoires were generated with immunoSEQ multiplex PCR, while TCRdb's copy carries only in-frame clones and drops some. Here the sample spans a few hundred thousand clones, over 40% being singletons. The sequences come from CD4+ T cells sorted from blood, collected around week 37, from a patient treated with tofacitinib. These receptors all stem from a human donor with alopecia areata. Each CDR3 is given with its conserved first and last residue. The D gene is left open where the match is weak. Part of the rows lack a size; the others show once, few, many or a class for expanded clones.

abundance: once; d_gene: NA; v_gene: TRBV27; j_gene: TRBJ2-1; len: 14; CDR3nt: TGTGCCACCTTAACAGGGTATGGCTACAATGAGCAGTTCTTC; CDR3aa: CATLTGYGYNEQFF
abundance: NA; d_gene: NA; v_gene: TRBV15; j_gene: TRBJ1-5; len: 15; CDR3nt: TGTGCCACCAGCAGAGATCCCGGAGGGGATCAGCCCCAGCATTTT; CDR3aa: CATSRDPGGDQPQHF
abundance: NA; d_gene: NA; v_gene: TRBV30; j_gene: TRBJ1-1; len: 14; CDR3nt: TGTGCCTGGAGCCCCGGGGCCCTTCACACTGAAGCTTTCTTT; CDR3aa: CAWSPGALHTEAFF
abundance: NA; d_gene: TRBD1; v_gene: TRBV29-1; j_gene: TRBJ2-7; len: 12; CDR3nt: TGCAGCGTTGCACAGGGGGCTGGAGAGCAGTACTTC; CDR3aa: CSVAQGAGEQYF
abundance: NA; d_gene: NA; v_gene: TRBV2; j_gene: TRBJ1-4; len: 14; CDR3nt: TGTGCCAGCAGTGCGGGCTCAGGACGAGAAAAACTGTTTTTT; CDR3aa: CASSAGSGREKLFF
abundance: few; d_gene: NA; v_gene: TRBV29-1; j_gene: TRBJ2-7; len: 14; CDR3nt: TGCAGCGTTGGGTCCGGGACCCTCGCGGGAGAGCAGTACTTC; CDR3aa: CSVGSGTLAGEQYF
abundance: few; d_gene: NA; v_gene: TRBV29-1; j_gene: TRBJ2-3; len: 13; CDR3nt: TGCAGCGTTGAGACCCGCCCCGGGGATACGCAGTATTTT; CDR3aa: CSVETRPGDTQYF
abundance: NA; d_gene: NA; v_gene: TRBV6-1; j_gene: TRBJ1-1; len: 12; CDR3nt: TGTGCCAGCACCTCGGATGGGGGTGAAGCTTTCTTT; CDR3aa: CASTSDGGEAFF
abundance: NA; d_gene: NA; v_gene: TRBV28; j_gene: TRBJ2-7; len: 12; CDR3nt: TGTGCCAGCAGTTACAAGCGTTACGAGCAGTACTTC; CDR3aa: CASSYKRYEQYF
abundance: few; d_gene: NA; v_gene: TRBV6-6; j_gene: TRBJ2-2; len: 14; CDR3nt: TGTGCCAGCAGTTACTCCGGAGTGACCGGGGAGCTGTTTTTT; CDR3aa: CASSYSGVTGELFF
abundance: few; d_gene: NA; v_gene: TRBV4-2; j_gene: TRBJ1-2; len: 14; CDR3nt: TGTGCCAGCAGCCAAGCAGAAGCTAACTATGGCTACACCTTC; CDR3aa: CASSQAEANYGYTF
abundance: NA; d_gene: NA; v_gene: TRBV4-1; j_gene: TRBJ2-1; len: 16; CDR3nt: TGCGCCAGCAGCCAAGTGAACATAATCTCCTACAATGAGCAGTTCTTC; CDR3aa: CASSQVNIISYNEQFF
abundance: NA; d_gene: NA; v_gene: TRBV29-1; j_gene: TRBJ2-1; len: 13; CDR3nt: TGCAGCGTTTTACAAGGGGGATACAATGAGCAGTTCTTC; CDR3aa: CSVLQGGYNEQFF
abundance: NA; d_gene: NA; v_gene: TRBV2; j_gene: TRBJ2-3; len: 15; CDR3nt: TGTGCCAGCAGCCTCTCGACAGCTAGCACAGATACGCAGTATTTT; CDR3aa: CASSLSTASTDTQYF
abundance: NA; d_gene: TRBD1; v_gene: TRBV20-1; j_gene: TRBJ1-2; len: 11; CDR3nt: TGCAGTGCTTCTACAGGGGAACAGGACACCTTC; CDR3aa: CSASTGEQDTF
abundance: NA; d_gene: NA; v_gene: TRBV30; j_gene: TRBJ2-3; len: 11; CDR3nt: TGTGCCTGGAGTACAGCAGATACGCAGTATTTT; CDR3aa: CAWSTADTQYF
abundance: few; d_gene: TRBD1; v_gene: TRBV5-1; j_gene: TRBJ1-1; len: 14; CDR3nt: TGCGCCAGCAGCCCGGGGACAGGGTACACTGAAGCTTTCTTT; CDR3aa: CASSPGTGYTEAFF
abundance: NA; d_gene: NA; v_gene: TRBV30; j_gene: TRBJ2-1; len: 15; CDR3nt: TGTGCCTGGAGGGCTGGCCGAACCGATTACAATGAGCAGTTCTTC; CDR3aa: CAWRAGRTDYNEQFF
abundance: NA; d_gene: TRBD1; v_gene: TRBV2; j_gene: TRBJ2-5; len: 14; CDR3nt: TGTGCCAGCAGCTTTGGGACAGGGAAAGAGACCCAGTACTTC; CDR3aa: CASSFGTGKETQYF
abundance: NA; d_gene: NA; v_gene: TRBV7-9; j_gene: TRBJ2-1; len: 16; CDR3nt: TGTGCCAGCAGCTTAGGCAGCGGCAGCTCCTACAATGAGCAGTTCTTC; CDR3aa: CASSLGSGSSYNEQFF
abundance: NA; d_gene: NA; v_gene: TRBV5-1; j_gene: TRBJ2-6; len: 16; CDR3nt: TGCGCCAGCAGCTTGGTAGGGGCAACAGGGGCCAACGTCCTGACTTTC; CDR3aa: CASSLVGATGANVLTF
abundance: once; d_gene: NA; v_gene: TRBV30; j_gene: TRBJ1-1; len: 10; CDR3nt: TGTGCCTGGAGACAAAGGGAAGCTTTCTTT; CDR3aa: CAWRQREAFF
abundance: NA; d_gene: NA; v_gene: TRBV6-5; j_gene: TRBJ1-1; len: 13; CDR3nt: TGTGCCAGCAGTACGACAGTTAACACTGAAGCTTTCTTT; CDR3aa: CASSTTVNTEAFF
abundance: NA; d_gene: TRBD2; v_gene: TRBV11-1; j_gene: TRBJ2-7; len: 16; CDR3nt: TGTGCCAGCAGCTTAGCTACTAGCGGGAGCCGGTACGAGCAGTACTTC; CDR3aa: CASSLATSGSRYEQYF
abundance: once; d_gene: NA; v_gene: TRBV5-1; j_gene: TRBJ2-7; len: 14; CDR3nt: TGCGCCAGCACCAAAGGACGAGGGTACTACGAGCAGTACTTC; CDR3aa: CASTKGRGYYEQYF
abundance: few; d_gene: NA; v_gene: TRBV7-2; j_gene: TRBJ2-5; len: 12; CDR3nt: TGTGCCAGCAGCCCAGGTCCCGAGACCCAGTACTTC; CDR3aa: CASSPGPETQYF
abundance: few; d_gene: NA; v_gene: TRBV19; j_gene: TRBJ1-1; len: 13; CDR3nt: TGTGCCAGTAGTTCTGGGGGATACACTGAAGCTTTCTTT; CDR3aa: CASSSGGYTEAFF
abundance: NA; d_gene: NA; v_gene: TRBV18; j_gene: TRBJ2-7; len: 13; CDR3nt: TGTGCCAGCTCTCCGGGACCAGGCTACGAGCAGTACTTC; CDR3aa: CASSPGPGYEQYF
abundance: medium-sized; d_gene: NA; v_gene: TRBV15; j_gene: TRBJ2-4; len: 14; CDR3nt: TGTGCCACCAGCAGAGATGGGCAGAAAAACATTCAGTACTTC; CDR3aa: CATSRDGQKNIQYF
abundance: few; d_gene: NA; v_gene: TRBV13; j_gene: TRBJ2-3; len: 12; CDR3nt: TGTGCCAGCAGCGGCGGAACAGATACGCAGTATTTT; CDR3aa: CASSGGTDTQYF
abundance: NA; d_gene: NA; v_gene: TRBV7-2; j_gene: TRBJ2-7; len: 16; CDR3nt: TGTGCCAGCAGCTTTAACGGGGCCACGACCTCCTACGAGCAGTACTTC; CDR3aa: CASSFNGATTSYEQYF
abundance: NA; d_gene: NA; v_gene: TRBV28; j_gene: TRBJ2-1; len: 15; CDR3nt: TGTGCCACGCGACCACCTCGGTTAGGCTACAATGAGCAGTTCTTC; CDR3aa: CATRPPRLGYNEQFF
abundance: few; d_gene: TRBD2; v_gene: TRBV29-1; j_gene: TRBJ2-7; len: 15; CDR3nt: TGCAGCGTTACTAGACTAGCGGGGAAGGAGGGGGAGCAGTACTTC; CDR3aa: CSVTRLAGKEGEQYF
abundance: NA; d_gene: NA; v_gene: TRBV25-1; j_gene: TRBJ2-5; len: 14; CDR3nt: TGTGCCAGCAGTGAATCCCTCCGGCGGGAGACCCAGTACTTC; CDR3aa: CASSESLRRETQYF
abundance: NA; d_gene: NA; v_gene: TRBV11-2; j_gene: TRBJ2-7; len: 16; CDR3nt: TGTGCCAGCAGCCGTGTGGCCCAGGACAGCTCCTACGAGCAGTACTTC; CDR3aa: CASSRVAQDSSYEQYF
abundance: NA; d_gene: NA; v_gene: TRBV21-1; j_gene: TRBJ2-5; len: 14; CDR3nt: TGTGCCAGCAGCAGGAGCGGACAGAGGGAGACCCAGTACTTC; CDR3aa: CASSRSGQRETQYF
abundance: NA; d_gene: TRBD2; v_gene: TRBV19; j_gene: TRBJ2-5; len: 14; CDR3nt: TGTGCCAGTAGGGGACTAGCGGGAGGAGAGACCCAGTACTTC; CDR3aa: CASRGLAGGETQYF
abundance: NA; d_gene: NA; v_gene: TRBV7-8; j_gene: TRBJ2-7; len: 14; CDR3nt: TGTGCCAGCAGCTTAGCGGGATTTGGGTCCTGGAGGTACTTC; CDR3aa: CASSLAGFGSWRYF
abundance: few; d_gene: NA; v_gene: TRBV4-1; j_gene: TRBJ1-2; len: 13; CDR3nt: TGCGCCAGCAGCCAAGACAGAATCTATGGCTACACCTTC; CDR3aa: CASSQDRIYGYTF
abundance: NA; d_gene: TRBD1; v_gene: TRBV7-3; j_gene: TRBJ1-2; len: 12; CDR3nt: TGTGCCAGCAGCTCCCGGACAGGTGTCTACACCTTC; CDR3aa: CASSSRTGVYTF
abundance: NA; d_gene: TRBD2; v_gene: TRBV27; j_gene: TRBJ2-2; len: 15; CDR3nt: TGTGCCAGCACCGGACTAGCGGGAGGCACCGGGGAGCTGTTTTTT; CDR3aa: CASTGLAGGTGELFF
abundance: NA; d_gene: TRBD1; v_gene: TRBV9; j_gene: TRBJ2-7; len: 14; CDR3nt: TGTGCCAGCAGCAAACAGGGGGCGTCCTACGAGCAGTACTTC; CDR3aa: CASSKQGASYEQYF